The 15 T cell receptor beta chains listed next were all sequenced from one sample in a study of blood T cell repertoires in COVID-19. Produced via immunoSEQ multiplex PCR; TCRdb's table is partial and in-frame only. The sample gives hundreds of thousands of clones, about nine tenths of which show up once; 1.4% is in the top ten. Sequencing used peripheral blood. These TCRs come from a woman in her 30s with active or convalescent COVID-19.

The chain links TRBV4-1 to TRBJ2-1; 7 positions match TRBD2. The CDR3 has 16 amino acids. Per the germline V gene, CDR1 is MGHRA and CDR2 is YSYEKL. Trimming cost V 1 base and J 8 bases; bases outside gene matches: 11. CDR3 sequence (DNA): TGCGCCAGCAGCCAAGTCCGGGGGGTTGATACGGATGAGCAGTTCTTC. Protein: CASSQVRGVDTDEQFF.

The genes are TRBV13 and TRBJ1-1; 9 bases fit TRBD1. CDR3 length equals 14 residues. With 5 bases clipped from V and 6 bases from J, the junction kept 7 bases outside the gene matches. The germline V gene has CDR1 PRHDT and CDR2 FYEKMQ (reference sequence). The CDR3 nucleotides read TGTGCCAGCAGCGCAGACAGGGGGAGTGCTGAAGCTTTCTTT. It encodes CASSADRGSAEAFF.

J is TRBJ1-2 and V is TRBV19, with 8 bases fitting TRBD1. V lost 5 bases, J lost 8 bases, and 7 bases stayed unmatched. CDR3 length equals 13 residues. Germline CDR1 and CDR2: LNHDA and SQIVND (reference sequence). The CDR3 reads CASSQDRDVGYTF. The DNA of the CDR3 is TGTGCCAGTAGTCAGGACAGGGATGTAGGCTACACCTTC.

V usage is TRBV5-4 and J usage is TRBJ1-4, with 10 bases lining up with TRBD1. The CDR3 length is 16 residues. With 0 bases clipped from V and 6 bases from J, the junction kept 5 bases outside the gene matches. Germline V gene sequence: CDR1 SGHNT, CDR2 YYREEE (reference sequence). The CDR3 reads CASSLVGQGMDEKLFF. In DNA, the CDR3 is TGTGCCAGCAGCTTGGTGGGACAGGGGATGGATGAAAAACTGTTTTTT.

V usage is TRBV10-3 and J usage is TRBJ1-2, with 9 nucleotides matching TRBD1. Germline CDR1 is ENHRY and CDR2 is SYGVKD. With 6 bases clipped from V and 6 bases from J, the junction kept 17 bases outside the gene matches. The CDR3 contains 17 residues. The CDR3 nucleotides read TGTGCCATCAGGTCCGCGATGGGGACAGGGTATGTCCATGGCTACACCTTC. Amino acids: CAIRSAMGTGYVHGYTF.

The table lists this clone with a few counts. V gene TRBV27 combines with J gene TRBJ2-7, with 7 positions matching TRBD2. Trimming at V came to 3 bases and at J to 0 bases, leaving 8 bases not matched to a gene. This CDR3 is 16 amino acids long. Per the germline V gene, CDR1 is MNHEY and CDR2 is SMNVEV (reference sequence). The CDR3 loop is CASSFYPKRDSYEQYF. CDR3 coding DNA: TGTGCCAGCAGTTTTTACCCGAAGCGGGACTCCTACGAGCAGTACTTC.

The chain has TRBV19 and TRBJ1-5; a weak D match, TRBD1 (5 bases). Trimming stripped 5 bases from V and 3 bases from J, with 11 bases between. Per the germline V gene, CDR1 is LNHDA and CDR2 is SQIVND (reference sequence). This CDR3 spans 14 amino acids. The CDR3 loop is CASSGGGSNQPQHF. In DNA form, the CDR3 reads TGTGCCAGTAGTGGGGGAGGGTCCAATCAGCCCCAGCATTTT. The full variable domain, completed using reference TRBV19 and TRBJ1-5, is DGGITQSPKYLFRKEGQNVTLSCEQNLNHDAMYWYRQDPGQGLRLIYYSQIVNDFQKGDIAEGYSVSREKKESFPLTVTSAQKNPTAFYLCASSGGGSNQPQHFGDGTRLSIL.

V is TRBV29-1 and J is TRBJ2-1; D possibly corresponds to TRBD1 (6 bases). Germline-derived CDR1 and CDR2 are SQVTM and ANQGSEA. V was clipped by 6 bases and J by 5 bases, with 11 bases between them. The CDR3 length is 12 residues. The DNA of the CDR3 is TGCAGCGTAGGGCGACAGGACAATGAGCAGTTCTTC. This sequence encodes CSVGRQDNEQFF.

This clone was detected once. The rearrangement joins TRBV6-5 to TRBJ1-1; 9 bases fit TRBD1. The CDR3 length is 13 residues. Looked up from germline, CDR1 is MNHEY and CDR2 is SVGAGI. V trimming: 11 bases; J trimming: 4 bases; junction bases outside the gene matches: 8. The CDR3 bases are TGTGCCGTGCACCCGACAGGGGGCACTGAAGCTTTCTTT. Residues: CAVHPTGGTEAFF.

This clone was counted only a few times. This sequence joins TRBV4-1 and TRBJ1-6, with D unclear. The V end was cut by 0 bases, the J end by 4 bases, with 7 bases between. The length of the CDR3 is 15 residues. CDR1 is MGHRA, CDR2 YSYEKL, per germline. The CDR3 here is CASSQDPVYNSPLHF. DNA for the CDR3: TGCGCCAGCAGCCAAGATCCAGTTTATAATTCACCCCTCCACTTT.

The chain combines TRBV4-2 with TRBJ1-4, with TRBD1 matching 8 bases. The J segment lost 8 bases and the V segment lost 1 base, leaving 6 bases of the junction unmatched. Germline V gene data show CDR1 as LGHNA and CDR2 as YNFKEQ. This CDR3 has 15 amino acids. The CDR3 region is CASSQGTGSLEKLFF. The DNA for the CDR3 is TGTGCCAGCAGCCAAGGGACAGGGTCCTTGGAAAAACTGTTTTTT.

DNA for the CDR3: TGTGCCAGCAGCCAAGGACAGGGATCGCGGGGCTACACCTTC. The encoded protein is CASSQGQGSRGYTF. The J gene is TRBJ1-2, the V gene TRBV3-1 (or the pseudogene TRBV3-2); TRBD1 matches at 7 bases. The germline V gene has CDR1 LGHDT and CDR2 YNNKEL (reference sequence). CDR3 length: 14 residues. Trimming cost V 1 base and J 8 bases; bases outside gene matches: 7.

V is TRBV2 and J is TRBJ2-1; a possible D gene is TRBD2 (7 bases). CDR1 and CDR2 (germline): SNHLY, FYNNEI. The CDR3 is 16 residues long. V lost 0 bases and J lost 3, with 12 bases in between. The CDR3 DNA is TGTGCCAGCAGTGAAGCGGCGGGGGCCGTCTACAATGAGCAGTTCTTC. Its translation is CASSEAAGAVYNEQFF.

The rearrangement joins TRBV25-1 to TRBJ1-3; no clear D. This CDR3 comprises 11 residues. V lost 3 bases and J 5 bases, leaving 2 bases between the germline ends. Germline V CDR1 and CDR2: MGHDK, SYGVNS. The CDR3 region has the DNA TGTGCCAGCAGTGACAGAAACACCATATATTTT. Residues: CASSDRNTIYF.

This clone was found a few times. The rearrangement links TRBV7-9 to TRBJ1-3, with D uncertain. CDR1 SEHNR and CDR2 FQNEAQ come from the germline V gene (reference sequence). Trimming removed 4 bases at V and 8 bases at J, with 30 bases between. The CDR3 has 19 residues. The CDR3 loop is CASSSSGGRDVLGLYTIYF. CDR3 DNA sequence: TGTGCCAGCAGCTCGAGCGGTGGAAGGGATGTGCTAGGGCTATACACCATATATTTT.